Listed below are T cell receptor beta chains from one sample, sequenced in a study of cytomegalovirus exposure and HLA in healthy donors. Clones were read by immunoSEQ multiplex PCR, and TCRdb kept only the in-frame ones, dropping some. The sample lists 100,000 to 150,000 clones, approximately 80% occurring once. The material sequenced was PBMCs. The receptor source for this set is a young woman in good health and CMV-seronegative. Each CDR3 is given with its conserved first and last residue. The D gene is left open where the match is weak. Size is omitted from some rows. Given values are once, few, many or a class for expanded clones.

v_call,j_call,clone_size,d_call,cdr3_aa,cdr3_nt
TRBV4-2,TRBJ2-3,-,TRBD2,CASSQGYRREVKDTQYF,TGTGCCAGCAGCCAAGGTTATCGACGGGAGGTAAAAGATACGCAGTATTTT
TRBV9,TRBJ2-7,-,TRBD2,CASSVGTSGEYEQYF,TGTGCCAGCAGCGTAGGGACTAGCGGGGAATACGAGCAGTACTTC
TRBV29-1,TRBJ1-1,-,TRBD1,CSGTGATEAFF,TGCAGCGGGACAGGGGCCACTGAAGCTTTCTTT
TRBV14,TRBJ2-3,once,-,CASSQDRLEGGDTQYF,TGTGCCAGCAGCCAGGATCGACTCGAGGGAGGAGATACGCAGTATTTT
TRBV29-1,TRBJ2-5,-,-,CSADRSDFTVQETQYF,TGCAGCGCCGACCGTTCTGATTTCACAGTCCAAGAGACCCAGTACTTC
TRBV5-1,TRBJ2-5,once,-,CASSLAFGGRETQYF,TGCGCCAGCAGCTTGGCCTTCGGAGGCAGGGAGACCCAGTACTTC
TRBV6-5,TRBJ2-1,-,TRBD2,CASTAGGAYNEQFF,TGTGCCAGCACCGCGGGGGGGGCTTACAATGAGCAGTTCTTC
TRBV29-1,TRBJ1-1,-,-,CSVEGGQNTEAFF,TGCAGCGTTGAAGGGGGACAGAACACTGAAGCTTTCTTT
TRBV6-5,TRBJ1-1,-,-,CASSFGGTEAFF,TGTGCCAGCAGTTTTGGAGGCACTGAAGCTTTCTTT
TRBV7-8,TRBJ1-2,-,TRBD1,CASSLGTGNGYTF,TGTGCCAGCAGCCTCGGGACAGGGAATGGCTACACCTTC
TRBV5-1,TRBJ1-2,-,-,CASSLGRESYGYTF,TGCGCCAGCAGCTTGGGGAGGGAGTCATATGGCTACACCTTC
TRBV28,TRBJ2-5,-,-,CASSTPGPGETQYF,TGTGCCAGCAGTACTCCGGGCCCAGGGGAGACCCAGTACTTC
TRBV5-1,TRBJ1-1,-,-,CASSRGGANTEAFF,TGCGCCAGCAGCCGGGGGGGCGCGAACACTGAAGCTTTCTTT
TRBV7-6,TRBJ2-5,-,-,CASSSTDYSETQYF,TGTGCCAGCAGCTCCACCGACTATTCGGAGACCCAGTACTTC
TRBV10-1,TRBJ2-2,-,-,CASSDRPGELFF,TGCGCCAGCAGTGACCGTCCCGGGGAGCTGTTTTTT
TRBV10-3,TRBJ1-5,-,TRBD1,CAISRDRGSNQPQHF,TGTGCCATCAGTAGGGACAGGGGCAGCAATCAGCCCCAGCATTTT
TRBV13,TRBJ2-7,-,-,CASSFQGSYEQYF,TGTGCCAGCAGCTTCCAGGGTTCCTACGAGCAGTACTTC
TRBV7-2,TRBJ2-7,-,-,CASSPPGTYEQYF,TGTGCCAGCAGCCCACCCGGTACCTACGAGCAGTACTTC
TRBV6-6,TRBJ2-2,-,-,CAAGGLGTGELFF,TGTGCAGCCGGGGGGCTGGGCACCGGGGAGCTGTTTTTT
TRBV5-1,TRBJ1-2,-,TRBD1,CASSLGPGGNYGYTF,TGCGCCAGCAGCTTGGGGCCAGGGGGAAACTATGGCTACACCTTC
TRBV5-8,TRBJ2-7,-,TRBD2,CASSTYDGLVGEQYF,TGTGCCAGCAGCACCTATGACGGACTAGTCGGCGAGCAGTACTTC
TRBV9,TRBJ2-3,-,-,CASSVATTGDTQYF,TGTGCCAGCAGCGTAGCTACAACGGGAGATACGCAGTATTTT
TRBV27,TRBJ1-1,-,-,CASRTGNTEAFF,TGTGCCAGCAGGACAGGGAACACTGAAGCTTTCTTT
TRBV5-6,TRBJ1-1,-,TRBD1,CASRAGQGITEAFF,TGTGCCAGCAGAGCGGGACAGGGCATCACTGAAGCTTTCTTT
TRBV15,TRBJ2-2,-,-,CATSTTGELFF,TGTGCCACCAGCACGACCGGGGAGCTGTTTTTT
TRBV4-1,TRBJ2-7,-,TRBD2,CASGRLSGSYEQYF,TGCGCCAGCGGCCGACTTAGCGGGTCCTACGAGCAGTACTTC
TRBV30,TRBJ2-5,few,TRBD2,CAWSGFRTSGSGETQYF,TGTGCCTGGAGTGGATTTCGGACTAGCGGGAGCGGGGAGACCCAGTACTTC
TRBV6-4,TRBJ2-1,few,TRBD2,CASSYIAGGLSSYNEQFF,TGTGCCAGCAGTTACATAGCGGGAGGCCTAAGCTCCTACAATGAGCAGTTCTTC
TRBV25-1,TRBJ1-1,-,-,CASSLTDGAFF,TGTGCCAGCAGTCTGACAGATGGAGCTTTCTTT
TRBV19,TRBJ1-1,-,-,CASSIVHGGTEAFF,TGTGCCAGTAGTATAGTCCACGGAGGGACTGAAGCTTTCTTT
TRBV19,TRBJ2-1,-,TRBD2,CASKWDSGEGSYNEQFF,TGTGCCAGTAAATGGGATTCCGGGGAGGGCTCCTACAATGAGCAGTTCTTC
TRBV7-8,TRBJ2-6,-,-,CASSLGGANVLTF,TGTGCCAGCAGCTTGGGCGGGGCCAACGTCCTGACTTTC
TRBV11-2,TRBJ2-7,once,TRBD2,CASSSLGEGIYEQYF,TGTGCCAGCAGCTCCCTAGGGGAGGGGATCTACGAGCAGTACTTC
TRBV4-1,TRBJ1-5,-,TRBD1,CASSQGQNNQPQHF,TGCGCCAGCAGCCAGGGACAGAACAATCAGCCCCAGCATTTT
TRBV30,TRBJ2-3,few,TRBD2,CACSSGRGDTQYF,TGTGCCTGCTCTAGCGGGAGGGGGGATACGCAGTATTTT
TRBV30,TRBJ1-6,few,-,CAWTPRQAQHSPLHF,TGTGCCTGGACCCCCCGGCAGGCGCAACACTCACCCCTCCACTTT
TRBV6-1,TRBJ2-3,-,-,CASGAGTDTQYF,TGTGCCAGCGGTGCGGGCACAGATACGCAGTATTTT
TRBV20-1,TRBJ1-2,few,-,CSAREGDGYTF,TGCAGTGCTAGAGAAGGGGATGGCTACACCTTC
TRBV15,TRBJ1-1,-,-,CATSSGEANTEAFF,TGTGCCACCAGCAGCGGTGAGGCGAACACTGAAGCTTTCTTT
TRBV11-2,TRBJ2-1,-,-,CASSEQNNEQFF,TGTGCCAGCAGCGAACAGAACAATGAGCAGTTCTTC
TRBV27,TRBJ1-2,-,TRBD1,CASSSGRGGQGTNGYTF,TGTGCCAGCAGTTCGGGGAGGGGCGGACAGGGGACGAATGGCTACACCTTC
TRBV5-6,TRBJ1-2,once,-,CASSLYLSYTF,TGTGCCAGCAGCTTGTACTTGAGCTACACCTTC
TRBV5-5,TRBJ1-1,few,-,CASSLDRLNTEAFF,TGTGCCAGCAGCTTGGACAGATTGAACACTGAAGCTTTCTTT
TRBV7-9,TRBJ2-1,-,TRBD1,CASSNYDRGQNEQFF,TGTGCCAGCAGTAATTACGACAGGGGGCAAAATGAGCAGTTCTTC
TRBV6-5,TRBJ2-3,-,-,CASTTDGGTDTQYF,TGTGCCAGCACCACGGACGGGGGTACAGATACGCAGTATTTT
TRBV30,TRBJ1-2,-,TRBD1,CAWRSGTERNYGYTF,TGTGCCTGGAGATCAGGGACAGAACGGAACTATGGCTACACCTTC
TRBV2,TRBJ2-7,-,TRBD1,CASKLGQTYEQYF,TGTGCCAGCAAATTGGGACAGACCTACGAGCAGTACTTC
TRBV30,TRBJ1-5,few,-,CAWSLRGQNNQPQHF,TGTGCCTGGAGCCTAAGAGGGCAGAACAATCAGCCCCAGCATTTT
TRBV6-1,TRBJ2-2,-,TRBD2,CASSERLAGGPIGELFF,TGTGCCAGCAGTGAAAGGCTAGCGGGAGGGCCAATCGGGGAGCTGTTTTTT